This T cell receptor beta chain was identified during a study of blood T cell repertoires in COVID-19. Overall study context: The origin of the acute and convalescent COVID-19 samples was the United States, Italy and Spain. From T cells, B-cell-depleted T cells, or PBMCs came the material, which was cDNA or gDNA.

In the original workflow: How many nucleated cells were present was estimated from reference gene primer amplification. Clones were read by immunoSEQ multiplex PCR, and TCRdb kept only the in-frame ones, dropping some. V and J calls and clone size follow that table, whereas D and trimming were derived from the DNA. This repertoire shows about 55,000 clones, less than 90% found once; its top ten account for around 2%. Trimming shortened V by 1 base and J by 6 bases, and 9 bases separated the two germline ends. From germline, CDR1 is KGHSH and CDR2 LQKENI. This CDR3 is 14 amino acids long. This TCR was sampled from a woman aged 55 to 70 with acute or convalescent COVID-19. Sequenced input: peripheral blood. V gene TRBV18 combines with J gene TRBJ1-4; D is undetermined. Here the CDR3 DNA reads TGTGCCAGCTCACCACTTGGCCAAGATGAAAAACTGTTTTTT. It yields the protein CASSPLGQDEKLFF.